The 4 T cell receptor beta chains presented below share a single source sample, sequenced in a study of shared clonotypes between healthy human individuals. The table came from immunoSEQ multiplex PCR; TCRdb's copy has only in-frame clones and leaves some out. This table has over 1.4 million clones, 95% to 97% appearing once. Sample: naive CD4+ T cells sorted from blood. Subset of the sample: CD45RA+ positively selected. All receptors derive from a man between 25 and 39 years old in good health.

CDR3 sequence: CASRGYIGQETQYF. CDR3 sequence (DNA): TGTGCCAGCAGGGGATACATAGGGCAAGAGACCCAGTACTTC. This rearrangement joins TRBV11-2 to TRBJ2-5, with no clear D. CDR3 length equals 14 residues. Germline loops: CDR1 SGHAT, CDR2 FQNNGV. V was clipped by 6 bases and J by 2 bases, with 13 bases between them. Full variable domain (remainder filled in from reference TRBV11-2 and TRBJ2-5): EAGVAQSPRYKIIEKRQSVAFWCNPISGHATLYWYQQILGQGPKLLIQFQNNGVVDDSQLPKDRFSAERLKGVDSTLKIQPAKLEDSAVYLCASRGYIGQETQYFGPGTRLLVL.

This clone was recorded once. J is TRBJ1-1 and V is TRBV4-1; D is undetermined. CDR3 length equals 16 residues. V was cut by 0 bases and J by 0 bases, with 11 bases left in between. Germline loops: CDR1 MGHRA, CDR2 YSYEKL. CDR3 residues: CASSQDRSPMNTEAFF. CDR3 in DNA: TGCGCCAGCAGCCAAGACAGGTCCCCCATGAACACTGAAGCTTTCTTT.

V and J are TRBV10-3 and TRBJ2-2; D is possibly TRBD1 (6 bases). CDR3 size: 16 residues. V was cut by 8 bases and J by 2 bases, with 18 bases left in between. From germline, CDR1 is ENHRY and CDR2 SYGVKD. The DNA of the CDR3 is TGTGCCATCCTGAGCTTACAGGGAGTCAACACCGGGGAGCTGTTTTTT. It yields the protein CAILSLQGVNTGELFF.

The chain couples TRBV7-9 to TRBJ2-5, with 7 bases that match TRBD2. CDR1 SEHNR and CDR2 FQNEAQ come from the germline V gene (reference sequence). Trimming cost V 5 bases and J 0 bases; bases outside gene matches: 12. This CDR3 comprises 17 residues. CDR3 DNA sequence: TGTGCCAGCAGCCTTTGGACTAGTTGGGGCAACCAAGAGACCCAGTACTTC. It specifies CASSLWTSWGNQETQYF.